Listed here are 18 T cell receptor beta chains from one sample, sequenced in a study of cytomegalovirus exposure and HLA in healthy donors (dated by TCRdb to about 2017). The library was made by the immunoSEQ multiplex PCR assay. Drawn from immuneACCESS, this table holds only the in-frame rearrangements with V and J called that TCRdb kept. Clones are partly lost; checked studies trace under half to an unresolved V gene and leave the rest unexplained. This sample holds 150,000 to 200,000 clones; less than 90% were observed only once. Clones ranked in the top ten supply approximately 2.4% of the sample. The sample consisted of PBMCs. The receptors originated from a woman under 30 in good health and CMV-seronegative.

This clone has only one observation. The CDR3 sequence: CASSPDRDYYGYTF. The CDR3 DNA sequence: TGTGCCAGCAGCCCCGACAGGGATTATTATGGCTACACCTTC. The V call is TRBV7-2, the J call TRBJ1-2, with 7 bases fitting TRBD1. J gave up 5 bases and V 5 bases, and 8 bases lay outside the gene matches. This CDR3 is built from 14 residues. Germline V gene sequence: CDR1 SGHTA, CDR2 FQGNSA.

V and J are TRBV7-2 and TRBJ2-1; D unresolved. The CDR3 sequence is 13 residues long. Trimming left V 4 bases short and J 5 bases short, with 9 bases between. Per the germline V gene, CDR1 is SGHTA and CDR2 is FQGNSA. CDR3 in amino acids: CASSSPNHNEQFF. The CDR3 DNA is TGTGCCAGCAGCTCCCCTAACCACAATGAGCAGTTCTTC.

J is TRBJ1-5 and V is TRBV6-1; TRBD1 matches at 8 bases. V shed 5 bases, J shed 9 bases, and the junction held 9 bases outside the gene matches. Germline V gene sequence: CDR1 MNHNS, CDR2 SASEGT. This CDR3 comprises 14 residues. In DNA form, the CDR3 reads TGTGCCAGCAGTCCCGGACAGGGCAAGCTGCCCCAGCATTTT. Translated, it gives CASSPGQGKLPQHF.

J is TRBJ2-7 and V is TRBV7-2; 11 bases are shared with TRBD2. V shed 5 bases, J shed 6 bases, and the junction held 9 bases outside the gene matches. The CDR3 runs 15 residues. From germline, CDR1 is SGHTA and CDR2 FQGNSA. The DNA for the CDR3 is TGTGCCAGCAGCCTAACCACTAGCGGGAGACGCGAGCAGTACTTC. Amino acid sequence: CASSLTTSGRREQYF.

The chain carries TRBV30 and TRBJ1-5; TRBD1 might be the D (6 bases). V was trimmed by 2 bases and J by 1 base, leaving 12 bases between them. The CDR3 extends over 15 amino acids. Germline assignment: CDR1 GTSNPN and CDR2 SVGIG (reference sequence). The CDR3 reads CAWSRGIGSNQPQHF. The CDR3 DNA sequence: TGTGCCTGGAGTAGGGGGATTGGCAGCAATCAGCCCCAGCATTTT. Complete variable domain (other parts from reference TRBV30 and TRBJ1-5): SQTIHQWPATLVQPVGSPLSLECTVEGTSNPNLYWYRQAAGRGLQLLFYSVGIGQISSEVPQNLSASRPQDRQFILSSKKLLLSDSGFYLCAWSRGIGSNQPQHFGDGTRLSIL.

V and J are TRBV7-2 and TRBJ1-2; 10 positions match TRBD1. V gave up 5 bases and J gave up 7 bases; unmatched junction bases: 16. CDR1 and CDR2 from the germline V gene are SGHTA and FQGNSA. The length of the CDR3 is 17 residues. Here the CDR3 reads CASSHPGTGASLSGYTF. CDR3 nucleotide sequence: TGTGCCAGCAGCCACCCCGGGACAGGGGCAAGTCTCTCTGGCTACACCTTC.

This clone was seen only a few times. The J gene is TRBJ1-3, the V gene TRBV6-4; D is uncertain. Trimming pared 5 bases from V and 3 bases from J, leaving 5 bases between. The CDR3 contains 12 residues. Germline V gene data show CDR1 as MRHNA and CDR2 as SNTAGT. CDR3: CASSPGGNTIYF. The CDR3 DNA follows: TGTGCCAGCAGTCCAGGTGGAAACACCATATATTTT.

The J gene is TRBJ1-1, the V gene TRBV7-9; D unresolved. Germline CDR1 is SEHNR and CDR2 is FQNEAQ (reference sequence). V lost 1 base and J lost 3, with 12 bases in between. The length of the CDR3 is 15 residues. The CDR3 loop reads CASSLGIIRDTEAFF. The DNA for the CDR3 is TGTGCCAGCAGCTTAGGTATCATCCGGGACACTGAAGCTTTCTTT.

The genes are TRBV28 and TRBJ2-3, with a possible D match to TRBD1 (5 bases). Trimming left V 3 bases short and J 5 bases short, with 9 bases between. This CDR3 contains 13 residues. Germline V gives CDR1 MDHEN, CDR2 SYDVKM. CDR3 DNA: TGTGCCAGCAGTTTGGTCCAGGGAGATACGCAGTATTTT. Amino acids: CASSLVQGDTQYF.

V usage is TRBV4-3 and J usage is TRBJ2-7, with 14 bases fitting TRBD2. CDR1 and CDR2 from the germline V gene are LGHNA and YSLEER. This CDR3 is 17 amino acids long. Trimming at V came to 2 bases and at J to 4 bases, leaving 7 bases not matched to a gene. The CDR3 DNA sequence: TGCGCCAGCAGCCAAAGACCGGGACTAGCGGGAGAATACGAGCAGTACTTC. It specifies CASSQRPGLAGEYEQYF.

CDR3 sequence (DNA): TGCGCCAGCACCAGGAGTAGCATTCGGGAGTCTGAGCAGTTCTTC. Translation: CASTRSSIRESEQFF. The chain is built from TRBV5-1 and TRBJ2-1; tentative D call: TRBD2 (6 bases). This CDR3 is built from 15 residues. The V end lost 6 bases, the J end lost 9 bases, and 22 bases lay between the germline ends. Germline V gives CDR1 SGHRS, CDR2 YFSETQ.

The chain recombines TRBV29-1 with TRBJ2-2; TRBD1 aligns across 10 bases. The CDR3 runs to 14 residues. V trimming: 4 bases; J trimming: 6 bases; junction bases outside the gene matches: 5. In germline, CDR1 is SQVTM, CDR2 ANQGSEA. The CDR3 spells CSVAGTGAAGELFF. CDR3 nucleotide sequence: TGCAGCGTTGCCGGGACAGGGGCAGCCGGGGAGCTGTTTTTT.

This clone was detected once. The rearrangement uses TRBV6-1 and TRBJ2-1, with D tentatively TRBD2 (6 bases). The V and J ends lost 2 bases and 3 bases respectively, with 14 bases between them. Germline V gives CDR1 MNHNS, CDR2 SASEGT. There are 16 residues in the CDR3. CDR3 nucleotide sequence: TGTGCCAGCAGTGAATCCCGATGGGGAGGCTACAATGAGCAGTTCTTC. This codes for CASSESRWGGYNEQFF.

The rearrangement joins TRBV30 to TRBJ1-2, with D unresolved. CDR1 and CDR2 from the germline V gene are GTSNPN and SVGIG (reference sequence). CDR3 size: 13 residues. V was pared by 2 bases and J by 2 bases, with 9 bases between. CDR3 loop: CAWSFGENYGYTF. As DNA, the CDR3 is TGTGCCTGGAGTTTCGGAGAGAACTATGGCTACACCTTC.

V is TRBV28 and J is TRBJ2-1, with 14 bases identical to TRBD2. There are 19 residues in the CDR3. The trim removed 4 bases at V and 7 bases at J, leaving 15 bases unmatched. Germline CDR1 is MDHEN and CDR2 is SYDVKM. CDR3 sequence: CASSSKGLAGETGGNEQFF. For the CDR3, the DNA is TGTGCCAGCAGTTCTAAGGGACTAGCGGGAGAAACAGGGGGGAATGAGCAGTTCTTC.

CDR3 in amino acids: CASSAGDGGTDTQYF. DNA of the CDR3: TGTGCCAGCAGCGCAGGGGACGGGGGGACAGATACGCAGTATTTT. This chain joins TRBV7-2 and TRBJ2-3; a possible D gene is TRBD2 (7 bases). The V gene lost 5 bases and the J gene lost 3 bases, with 15 bases spanning the gap. The CDR3 sequence is 15 residues long. The germline V gene encodes CDR1 SGHTA and CDR2 FQGNSA.

The CDR3 reads CASSISLAGGPDYEQYF. The CDR3 DNA is TGTGCCAGTAGTATATCCCTAGCGGGAGGGCCGGACTACGAGCAGTACTTC. The chain is built from TRBV19 and TRBJ2-7; TRBD2 matches 12 bases. Germline lookup yields CDR1 LNHDA and CDR2 SQIVND (reference sequence). V dropped 2 bases and J dropped 3; count of bases not matched to a gene: 8. This CDR3 has 17 amino acids.

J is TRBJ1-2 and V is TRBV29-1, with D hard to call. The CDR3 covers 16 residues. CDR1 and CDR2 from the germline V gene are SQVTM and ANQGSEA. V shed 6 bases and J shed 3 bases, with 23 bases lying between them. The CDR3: CSVTPAPDLRDYGYTF. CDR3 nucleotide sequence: TGCAGCGTCACGCCCGCGCCGGATCTACGGGACTATGGCTACACCTTC. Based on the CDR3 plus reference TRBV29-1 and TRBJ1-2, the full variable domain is SAVISQKPSRDICQRGTSLTIQCQVDSQVTMMFWYRQQPGQSLTLIATANQGSEATYESGFVIDKFPISRPNLTFSTLTVSNMSPEDSSIYLCSVTPAPDLRDYGYTFGSGTRLTVV.